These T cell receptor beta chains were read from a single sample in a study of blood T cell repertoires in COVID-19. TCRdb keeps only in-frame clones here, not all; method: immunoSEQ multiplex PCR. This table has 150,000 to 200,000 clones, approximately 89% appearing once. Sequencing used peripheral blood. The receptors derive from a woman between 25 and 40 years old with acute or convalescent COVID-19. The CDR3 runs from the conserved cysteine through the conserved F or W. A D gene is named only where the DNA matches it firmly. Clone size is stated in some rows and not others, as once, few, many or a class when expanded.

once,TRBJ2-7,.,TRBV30,CACSIFGVMDEQYF,TGTGCCTGTTCGATCTTCGGGGTGATGGACGAGCAGTACTTC
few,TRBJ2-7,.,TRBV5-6,CASSLSGTTRWDYEQYF,TGTGCCAGCAGCTTGTCGGGAACGACCCGATGGGACTACGAGCAGTACTTC
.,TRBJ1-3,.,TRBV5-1,CASSLGYSGPSGNTIYF,TGCGCCAGCAGCTTGGGGTACTCAGGTCCCTCTGGAAACACCATATATTTT
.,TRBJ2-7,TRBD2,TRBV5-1,CASSLGSGIWYEQYF,TGCGCCAGCAGCTTGGGGAGCGGGATATGGTACGAGCAGTACTTC
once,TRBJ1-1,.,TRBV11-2,CASSSNLRNTEAFF,TGTGCCAGCAGCTCGAATCTGAGAAACACTGAAGCTTTCTTT
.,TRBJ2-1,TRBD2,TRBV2,CASTGTSGIGEQFF,TGTGCCAGCACCGGGACTAGCGGGATAGGAGAGCAGTTCTTC
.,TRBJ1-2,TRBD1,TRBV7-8,CASSLGQGWDGYTF,TGTGCCAGCAGCTTAGGACAGGGCTGGGATGGCTACACCTTC
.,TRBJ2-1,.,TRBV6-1,CASSERGVGSYNEQFF,TGTGCCAGCAGTGAACGAGGAGTCGGGTCCTACAATGAGCAGTTCTTC
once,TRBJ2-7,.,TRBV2,CASTSTNSYEQYF,TGTGCCAGCACCTCGACTAACTCCTACGAGCAGTACTTC
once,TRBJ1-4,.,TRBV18,CASETGTNEKLFF,TGTGCCAGTGAGACGGGAACTAATGAAAAACTGTTTTTT
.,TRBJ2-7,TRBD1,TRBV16,CASSGTAPGYEQYF,TGTGCCAGCAGCGGGACAGCCCCCGGGTACGAGCAGTACTTC
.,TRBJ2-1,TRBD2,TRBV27,CASSKGSGRAYNEQFF,TGTGCCAGCAGTAAGGGGAGCGGGAGAGCTTACAATGAGCAGTTCTTC
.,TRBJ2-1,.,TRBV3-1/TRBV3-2,CASSQEREQFF,TGTGCCAGCAGCCAAGAGCGGGAGCAGTTCTTC
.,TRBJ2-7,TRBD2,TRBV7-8,CASSLVAGEYYEQYF,TGTGCCAGCAGCTTGGTAGCGGGAGAGTACTACGAGCAGTACTTC
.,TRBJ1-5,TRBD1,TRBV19,CASKAQGASNQPQHF,TGTGCCAGTAAGGCCCAGGGGGCGAGCAATCAGCCCCAGCATTTT
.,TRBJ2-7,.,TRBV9,CASSPSAGEGSWEQYF,TGTGCCAGCAGCCCTAGTGCAGGGGAGGGTTCTTGGGAGCAGTACTTC
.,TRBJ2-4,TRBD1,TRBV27,CASSLSTGTKNIQYF,TGTGCCAGCAGTTTGTCGACAGGGACCAAAAACATTCAGTACTTC
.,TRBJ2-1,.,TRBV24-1,CATSDSRRGYNEQFF,TGTGCCACCAGTGACTCTAGACGGGGCTACAATGAGCAGTTCTTC
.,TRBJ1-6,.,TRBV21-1,CASSNTGPISPLHF,TGTGCCAGCAGCAATACAGGTCCAATTTCACCCCTCCACTTT
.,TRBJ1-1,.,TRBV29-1,CSVGHLLNTEAFF,TGCAGCGTTGGGCATCTCTTGAACACTGAAGCTTTCTTT